Following are 7 T cell receptor beta chains from one sample sequenced in a study of CD4 T cells in relation to SARS-CoV-2 and coronaviruses (dated by TCRdb to 2020 to 2022). CD4+ T cells from unexposed donors were collected before the COVID-19 pandemic (2011-2018). After about 9 days of culture, CD4+ T cells were isolated with the EasySep CD4+ T cell isolation kit. Library method: the immunoSEQ multiplex PCR assay. TCRdb provides this immuneACCESS table in a form limited to in-frame rearrangements. Some clones are lacking; in checked studies, under half of them reflect an unresolved V gene, and why the rest are absent is not known. The sample records tens of thousands of clones, 75% to 80% of which are singletons. The ten largest account for roughly 14% of the sample. These TCRs' antigens remain unknown. The sample consisted of CD4+ T cells from PBMCs, cultured in vitro. The receptors stem from a human donor in good health.

This clone occurred a few times. The rearrangement links TRBV6-5 to TRBJ1-2, with D perhaps matching TRBD1 (5 bases). Deletions cut 8 bases from V and 3 bases from J, with 16 bases between. The CDR3 is made up of 14 amino acids. The V gene's germline CDR1 is MNHEY and CDR2 SVGAGI. The CDR3 is CASVETFRDYGYTF. The DNA of the CDR3 is TGTGCCAGCGTTGAGACATTCAGGGACTATGGCTACACCTTC.

The chain couples TRBV21-1 to TRBJ2-5; the D call TRBD2 from the table was never checked on the DNA. TRBV21-1 is a known pseudogene. The CDR3 length is 13 residues. CDR3 protein: CASRMSENETQYF. The DNA of the CDR3 is TGTGCCAGCAGAATGTCGGAGAACGAGACCCAGTACTTC.

The chain joins TRBV6-5 to TRBJ2-7; TRBD1 aligns across 9 bases. The CDR3 extends over 15 amino acids. Trimming removed 4 bases from V and 4 bases from J; junction bases left unmatched: 8. Germline V gives CDR1 MNHEY, CDR2 SVGAGI. The CDR3 nucleotides are TGTGCCAGCAGTTCACCGGGACAGGGTTTGTACGAGCAGTACTTC. This encodes CASSSPGQGLYEQYF.

The V gene is TRBV15, the J gene TRBJ1-6; no clear D. This CDR3 has 17 amino acids. The germline gives CDR1 LNHNV, CDR2 YYDKDF (reference sequence). Trimming left V 0 bases short and J 10 bases short, with 19 bases between. The CDR3 DNA is TGTGCCACCAGCAGAGATCGCGGTGGGTTTGTAGGGTCACCCCTCCACTTT. Translating it yields CATSRDRGGFVGSPLHF.

In DNA form, the CDR3 reads TGTGCCAGTAGTACACTTATTGGGCAGGGGGACTACGAGCAGTACTTC. The encoded protein is CASSTLIGQGDYEQYF. V is TRBV19 and J is TRBJ2-7, with TRBD1 identical over 7 bases. The CDR3 length is 16 residues. Germline V gene data show CDR1 as LNHDA and CDR2 as SQIVND (reference sequence). Trimming removed 4 bases from V and 3 bases from J; junction bases left unmatched: 12.

The J gene is TRBJ2-7, the V gene TRBV27, with D possibly TRBD2 on 5 matching bases. Trimming pared 6 bases from V and 2 bases from J, leaving 17 bases between. CDR3 length equals 15 residues. Germline CDR1 is MNHEY and CDR2 is SMNVEV (reference sequence). The CDR3 sequence is CASRLYGMGTYEQYF. CDR3 DNA: TGTGCCAGCAGACTCTACGGGATGGGTACCTACGAGCAGTACTTC.

This clone was recorded a few times. This rearrangement joins TRBV30 to TRBJ2-1; D possibly corresponds to TRBD2 (6 bases). Trimming left V 3 bases short and J 0 bases short, with 6 bases between. Germline V gene sequence: CDR1 GTSNPN, CDR2 SVGIG (reference sequence). The CDR3 totals 13 residues. CDR3 in amino acids: CAWSGSSYNEQFF. Written as DNA, the CDR3 is TGTGCCTGGAGCGGGAGCTCCTACAATGAGCAGTTCTTC.